The T cell receptor (beta chain) under discussion was sequenced for a study of cytomegalovirus exposure and HLA in healthy donors. Study-wide background: An analysis done earlier identified more than 90 million unique TCR beta sequences from approximately 200 million T cells.

The PCR had 60 Vbeta and 13 Jbeta primers. Libraries were prepared by immunoSEQ multiplex PCR; TCRdb keeps only in-frame clonotypes and omits some of them. The repertoire has approximately 250,000 clones, roughly 73% of them found once; the top ten carry around 0.45%. Whole-study results and caveats: Only CMV serostatus was available as immune exposure information.

The J segment lost 1 base and the V segment lost 3 bases, leaving 19 bases of the junction unmatched. The germline V gene encodes CDR1 LNHDA and CDR2 SQIVND (reference sequence). The CDR3 contains 20 residues. A note on this clone: The antigen is undetermined.

Material: PBMCs. The TCR comes from a boy aged 5-17 years in good health and CMV-seronegative. The V gene is TRBV19, the J gene TRBJ2-7, with 9 bases lining up with TRBD2. The CDR3 sequence is CASSISLWASGVRPSYEQYF. Here the CDR3 DNA reads TGTGCCAGTAGTATTTCGCTCTGGGCTAGCGGGGTGAGACCTTCCTACGAGCAGTACTTC. Full variable domain (outside the CDR3, taken from reference TRBV19 and TRBJ2-7): DGGITQSPKYLFRKEGQNVTLSCEQNLNHDAMYWYRQDPGQGLRLIYYSQIVNDFQKGDIAEGYSVSREKKESFPLTVTSAQKNPTAFYLCASSISLWASGVRPSYEQYFGPGTRLTVT.